A selection of T cell receptor beta chains follows, all from one sample in a study of CD8 T cells in Susac syndrome. Via MiXCR, TCRdb re-called the immunoSEQ multiplex PCR reads, giving one row per CDR3 protein. The profile shows about 110,000 distinct CDR3 sequences, approximately 94% of them singletons. Sequenced sample: CD8+ T cells from PBMCs. The receptors derive from a human donor with Susac syndrome. The CDR3 runs from the conserved cysteine through the conserved F or W. The order of the fields is clone size, J gene, V gene, D gene, CDR3 protein, CDR3 DNA. The D gene is left open where the match is weak. Clone size appears in some rows only: once, few, many, or a class for an expanded clone.

size: -; J: TRBJ2-4; V: TRBV7-9; D: TRBD1; CDR3: CASSLRQGQNIQYF; DNA: TGTGCCAGCAGCTTGAGACAGGGCCAAAACATTCAGTACTTC
size: once; J: TRBJ1-2; V: TRBV20-1; D: -; CDR3: CSARGQVGYGYTF; DNA: TGCAGCGCTAGAGGGCAGGTGGGCTATGGCTACACCTTC
size: -; J: TRBJ2-3; V: TRBV7-3; D: -; CDR3: CASSLTGLPTDTQYF; DNA: TGTGCCAGCAGCTTAACTGGACTCCCCACAGATACGCAGTATTTT
size: -; J: TRBJ2-7; V: TRBV27; D: -; CDR3: CASGPGASYEQYF; DNA: TGTGCCAGCGGACCGGGGGCCTCCTACGAGCAGTACTTC
size: once; J: TRBJ1-1; V: TRBV15; D: -; CDR3: CATSITQNSYTEAFF; DNA: TGTGCCACCAGCATAACCCAAAACAGTTACACTGAAGCTTTCTTT
size: -; J: TRBJ2-1; V: TRBV9; D: TRBD2; CDR3: CASSVSSGASEQFF; DNA: TGTGCCAGCAGCGTCTCTAGCGGGGCCAGTGAGCAGTTCTTC
size: -; J: TRBJ2-2; V: TRBV24-1; D: -; CDR3: CATGDGPNTGELFF; DNA: TGTGCCACCGGGGACGGTCCGAACACCGGGGAGCTGTTTTTT
size: -; J: TRBJ2-5; V: TRBV13; D: -; CDR3: CASSQRETQYF; DNA: TGTGCCAGCAGCCAACGGGAGACCCAGTACTTC
size: -; J: TRBJ1-5; V: TRBV2; D: -; CDR3: CASSEALASYQPQHF; DNA: TGTGCCAGCAGTGAAGCGCTTGCAAGCTATCAGCCCCAGCATTTT
size: -; J: TRBJ2-3; V: TRBV7-3; D: TRBD2; CDR3: CASSRGGAQDTQYF; DNA: TGTGCCAGCAGCCGCGGGGGGGCCCAAGATACGCAGTATTTT
size: -; J: TRBJ2-1; V: TRBV27; D: -; CDR3: CASSQRDGYNNEQFF; DNA: TGTGCCAGCAGTCAAAGGGACGGGTATAACAATGAGCAGTTCTTC
size: -; J: TRBJ1-2; V: TRBV2; D: -; CDR3: CASSGPREGGYGYTF; DNA: TGTGCCAGCAGTGGCCCCCGGGAAGGGGGCTATGGCTACACCTTC
size: -; J: TRBJ2-1; V: TRBV29-1; D: -; CDR3: CSSNGDNEQFF; DNA: TGCAGCTCCAACGGGGACAATGAGCAGTTCTTC
size: -; J: TRBJ2-2; V: TRBV12-3/TRBV12-4; D: TRBD2; CDR3: CASSLVAGGSPGELFF; DNA: TGTGCCAGCAGTTTAGTAGCGGGGGGGTCCCCCGGGGAGCTGTTTTTT
size: once; J: TRBJ2-5; V: TRBV20-1; D: -; CDR3: CSAPVVFGGIKTQYF; DNA: TGCAGTGCCCCCGTGGTTTTCGGGGGAATTAAGACCCAGTACTTC
size: -; J: TRBJ2-3; V: TRBV3-1; D: -; CDR3: CASSQGRTQGRTDTQYF; DNA: TGTGCCAGCAGCCAAGGAAGGACTCAGGGGCGCACAGATACGCAGTATTTT
size: -; J: TRBJ2-3; V: TRBV20-1; D: TRBD2; CDR3: CSARSSGVSAVTDTQYF; DNA: TGCAGTGCTAGAAGCAGCGGGGTGAGTGCTGTCACAGATACGCAGTATTTT
size: -; J: TRBJ2-3; V: TRBV18; D: TRBD2; CDR3: CASSPRGTSGDDTQYF; DNA: TGTGCCAGCTCACCTCGGGGGACTAGCGGTGACGATACGCAGTATTTT
size: -; J: TRBJ2-1; V: TRBV27; D: TRBD1; CDR3: CASSSTTTGDRSYNEQFF; DNA: TGTGCCAGCAGTTCCACAACGACAGGGGACCGCTCCTACAATGAGCAGTTCTTC
size: -; J: TRBJ2-1; V: TRBV29-1; D: -; CDR3: CSVELIGTQTYNEQFF; DNA: TGCAGCGTTGAATTGATTGGTACACAAACCTACAATGAGCAGTTCTTC
size: once; J: TRBJ2-5; V: TRBV19; D: TRBD1; CDR3: CASSGQGPETQYF; DNA: TGTGCCAGTAGCGGACAGGGTCCAGAGACCCAGTACTTC
size: -; J: TRBJ1-2; V: TRBV3-1; D: TRBD1; CDR3: CASSPGQARDYTF; DNA: TGTGCCAGCAGCCCGGGACAGGCGAGAGACTACACCTTC
size: -; J: TRBJ1-5; V: TRBV27; D: -; CDR3: CATRSGAPSQPQHF; DNA: TGTGCCACCCGATCAGGGGCTCCCAGTCAGCCCCAGCATTTT
size: -; J: TRBJ2-1; V: TRBV9; D: TRBD1; CDR3: CASSVARGQGGNEQFF; DNA: TGTGCCAGCAGCGTAGCTCGTGGACAGGGGGGCAATGAGCAGTTCTTC
size: -; J: TRBJ1-5; V: TRBV9; D: -; CDR3: CASGGNQPQHF; DNA: TGTGCCAGCGGGGGCAATCAGCCCCAGCATTTT
size: -; J: TRBJ1-1; V: TRBV9; D: -; CDR3: CASSDGTAPEAFF; DNA: TGTGCCAGCAGCGACGGGACTGCCCCTGAAGCTTTCTTT
size: -; J: TRBJ2-1; V: TRBV4-1; D: -; CDR3: CASSQVGEANEQFF; DNA: TGCGCCAGCAGCCAAGTTGGGGAAGCGAATGAGCAGTTCTTC